This T cell receptor beta chain was profiled in a study of shared clonotypes between healthy human individuals. Data came from immunoSEQ multiplex PCR; TCRdb stores just in-frame clones and leaves some out. The sample carries around 690,000 clones, around 91% recorded once. Germline V gene data show CDR1 as SGHTA and CDR2 as FQGNSA. This CDR3 is 17 amino acids long. V gave up 2 bases and J gave up 1 base; unmatched junction bases: 9. The chain has TRBV7-2 and TRBJ2-5; 8 bases line up with TRBD2. The sample comprised memory CD8+ T cells from PBMCs. Subset denoted: CD45RO+ cells pooled with CCR7-negative TemRA cells. This sequence was found in a man aged 18 to 30 in good health. Some clones in this sample may be carry-over from other donors' samples. CDR3 residues: CASSLKTSGFSQETQYF. For the CDR3, the DNA is TGTGCCAGCAGCTTAAAAACTAGCGGATTTTCCCAAGAGACCCAGTACTTC.